A single sample gave rise to the 12 T cell receptor beta chains below, sequenced in a study of cytomegalovirus exposure and HLA in healthy donors. PCR amplification relied on 60 Vbeta primers (plus 13 Jbeta primers). Clones were read by immunoSEQ multiplex PCR, and TCRdb kept only the in-frame ones, dropping some. The sample consists of under 200,000 clones, approximately 84% of them appearing once. Sequencing used PBMCs. The receptors were gathered from a woman aged 45-65 years in good health and CMV-seropositive.

This clone has a single count. The rearrangement uses TRBV5-4 and TRBJ2-1; the match to TRBD2 covers 10 bases. Per germline, CDR1 SGHNT and CDR2 YYREEE (reference sequence). The CDR3 is made up of 16 amino acids. With V trimmed by 3 bases and J by 4 bases, 7 bases remained unmatched. Here the CDR3 reads CASSSATSGEYNEQFF. Written as DNA, the CDR3 is TGTGCCAGCAGCTCAGCAACTAGCGGGGAGTACAATGAGCAGTTCTTC.

The chain employs TRBV29-1 and TRBJ2-6; the match to TRBD1 covers 7 bases. V was pared by 5 bases and J by 5 bases, with 3 bases of the junction left unmatched. The CDR3 has 13 residues. Per the germline V gene, CDR1 is SQVTM and CDR2 is ANQGSEA. CDR3 coding DNA: TGCAGCGTTTGGACAGGTAGGGCCAACGTCCTGACTTTC. This translates into CSVWTGRANVLTF.

On this clone itself: The junction shows a germline mismatch at one end, possibly a read error. The gene calls are TRBV7-7 and TRBJ2-5; perhaps TRBD2 as D (6 bases). This CDR3 comprises 15 residues. Germline CDR1 reads SSHAT; CDR2 reads FNYEAQ (reference sequence). The CDR3 sequence is CASSPGTGRKETQYF. The DNA for the CDR3 is TGTGCTAGCAGCCCCGGGACGGGGAGGAAAGAGACCCAGTACTTC.

The rearrangement links TRBV7-9 to TRBJ2-1; no clear D gene. This CDR3 comprises 16 residues. The germline V gene encodes CDR1 SEHNR and CDR2 FQNEAQ (reference sequence). The germline V and J ends were trimmed by 2 bases and 0 bases, with 11 bases remaining between them. The CDR3 DNA follows: TGTGCCAGCAGCTTAAACTGGGCGAGCTCCTACAATGAGCAGTTCTTC. As protein: CASSLNWASSYNEQFF.

The chain uses TRBV27 and TRBJ2-7; 14 bases are shared with TRBD2. The CDR3 consists of 16 residues. With V trimmed by 5 bases and J by 6 bases, 9 bases remained unmatched. Germline CDR1 and CDR2: MNHEY and SMNVEV (reference sequence). The CDR3 region has the DNA TGTGCCAGCAGTCCCTATGGACTAGCGGGAGGACCCGAGCAGTACTTC. Its protein is CASSPYGLAGGPEQYF.

The chain is built from TRBV7-2 and TRBJ2-1, with 11 bases matching TRBD2. The CDR3 length is 18 residues. J lost 6 bases, V lost 0 bases, and 10 bases had no gene match. Germline CDR1 is SGHTA and CDR2 is FQGNSA. As DNA, the CDR3 is TGTGCCAGCAGCTTAGCGCCTTTAGCGGGAGGGCCGGGCAATGAGCAGTTCTTC. Translated: CASSLAPLAGGPGNEQFF.

A remark on this clone: A junction end diverges from the germline sequence, so it may reflect a read error. The rearrangement links TRBV28 to TRBJ2-7, with 10 bases identical to TRBD1. The CDR3 spans 14 residues. Germline V lookup: CDR1 MDHEN, CDR2 SYDVKM. The CDR3 loop is CASSSGQGTGEQHF. CDR3 coding DNA: TGTGCCAGCAGCTCGGGACAGGGGACAGGGGAGCAGCACTTC. The variable domain in full, completed from reference TRBV28 and TRBJ2-7, reads DVKVTQSSRYLVKRTGEKVFLECVQDMDHENMFWYRQDPGLGLRLIYFSYDVKMKEKGDIPEGYSVSREKKERFSLILESASTNQTSMYLCASSSGQGTGEQHFGPGTRLTVT.

In this sample, this clone turned up many times. The chain links TRBV5-5 to TRBJ1-1; D gene unclear. Trimming removed 1 base from V and 0 bases from J, with 7 bases in between. The CDR3 has 14 amino acids. CDR1 and CDR2 (germline): SGHKS, YYEKEE (reference sequence). CDR3 region: CASSLQRMNTEAFF. CDR3 nucleotide sequence: TGTGCCAGCAGCTTGCAGCGGATGAACACTGAAGCTTTCTTT. Looking up the rest from reference TRBV5-5 and TRBJ1-1 gives the full variable domain: DAGVTQSPTHLIKTRGQQVTLRCSPISGHKSVSWYQQVLGQGPQFIFQYYEKEERGRGNFPDRFSARQFPNYSSELNVNALLLGDSALYLCASSLQRMNTEAFFGQGTRLTVV.

The gene calls are TRBV15 and TRBJ2-5; 7 bases align to TRBD2. The CDR3 covers 14 residues. With V trimmed by 1 base and J by 4 bases, 3 bases remained unmatched. Looked up from germline, CDR1 is LNHNV and CDR2 is YYDKDF (reference sequence). The CDR3 nucleotides read TGTGCCACCAGCAGAGGCCCTAGCGGAGAGACCCAGTACTTC. It is translated as CATSRGPSGETQYF.

The gene calls are TRBV29-1 and TRBJ1-2, with a possible D match to TRBD1 (5 bases). CDR1 is SQVTM and CDR2 is ANQGSEA in the germline V gene. The CDR3 consists of 13 residues. V was trimmed by 4 bases and J by 5 bases, leaving 14 bases between them. DNA for the CDR3: TGCAGCGTTGTCCTCCGGGGGTTTTATGGCTACACCTTC. This sequence encodes CSVVLRGFYGYTF. Looking up the rest from reference TRBV29-1 and TRBJ1-2 gives the full variable domain: SAVISQKPSRDICQRGTSLTIQCQVDSQVTMMFWYRQQPGQSLTLIATANQGSEATYESGFVIDKFPISRPNLTFSTLTVSNMSPEDSSIYLCSVVLRGFYGYTFGSGTRLTVV.

V usage is TRBV9 and J usage is TRBJ2-1; 7 bases align to TRBD1. Trimming cost V 4 bases and J 5 bases; bases outside gene matches: 3. Per germline, CDR1 SGDLS and CDR2 YYNGEE. The CDR3 length is 13 residues. The CDR3 region has the DNA TGTGCCAGCAGCTTAGGACAGGACAATGAGCAGTTCTTC. Translation gives CASSLGQDNEQFF.

The chain is built from TRBV28 and TRBJ2-7, with 11 bases fitting TRBD2. Germline V gives CDR1 MDHEN, CDR2 SYDVKM. J gave up 5 bases and V 6 bases, and 15 bases lay outside the gene matches. CDR3 size: 17 residues. CDR3 sequence: CASSFPTSGIVSDEQYF. Written as DNA, the CDR3 is TGTGCCAGCAGCTTCCCGACTAGCGGGATAGTAAGCGACGAGCAGTACTTC. The whole variable domain, remainder taken from reference TRBV28 and TRBJ2-7, is DVKVTQSSRYLVKRTGEKVFLECVQDMDHENMFWYRQDPGLGLRLIYFSYDVKMKEKGDIPEGYSVSREKKERFSLILESASTNQTSMYLCASSFPTSGIVSDEQYFGPGTRLTVT.